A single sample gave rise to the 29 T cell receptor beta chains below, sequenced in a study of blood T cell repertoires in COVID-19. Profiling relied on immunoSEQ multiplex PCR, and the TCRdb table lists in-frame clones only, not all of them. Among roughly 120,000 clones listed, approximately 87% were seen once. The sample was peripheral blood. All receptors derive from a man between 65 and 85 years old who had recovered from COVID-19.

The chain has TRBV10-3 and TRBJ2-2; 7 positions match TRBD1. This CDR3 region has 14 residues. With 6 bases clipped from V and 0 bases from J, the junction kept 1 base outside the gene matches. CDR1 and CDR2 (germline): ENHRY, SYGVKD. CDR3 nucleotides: TGTGCCATCAGAGGGGGCGCGAACACCGGGGAGCTGTTTTTT. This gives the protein CAIRGGANTGELFF.

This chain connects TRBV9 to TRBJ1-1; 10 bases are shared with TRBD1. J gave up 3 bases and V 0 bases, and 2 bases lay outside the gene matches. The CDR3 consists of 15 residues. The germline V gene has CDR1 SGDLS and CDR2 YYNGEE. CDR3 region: CASSVEGQGYTEAFF. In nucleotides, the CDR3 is TGTGCCAGCAGCGTAGAGGGACAGGGGTACACTGAAGCTTTCTTT.

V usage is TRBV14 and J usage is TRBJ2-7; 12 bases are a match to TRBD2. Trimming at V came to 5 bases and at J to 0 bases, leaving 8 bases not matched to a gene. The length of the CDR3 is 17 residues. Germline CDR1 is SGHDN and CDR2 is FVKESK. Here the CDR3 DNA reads TGTGCCAGCAGCAGCCCTAGCGGGAGGGGAGACTCCTACGAGCAGTACTTC. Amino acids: CASSSPSGRGDSYEQYF.

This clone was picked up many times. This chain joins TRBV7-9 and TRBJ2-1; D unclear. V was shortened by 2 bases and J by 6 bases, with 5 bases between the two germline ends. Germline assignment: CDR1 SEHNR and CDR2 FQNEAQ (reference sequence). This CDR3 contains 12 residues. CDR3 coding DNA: TGTGCCAGCAGCTTATACGGCAATGAGCAGTTCTTC. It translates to CASSLYGNEQFF.

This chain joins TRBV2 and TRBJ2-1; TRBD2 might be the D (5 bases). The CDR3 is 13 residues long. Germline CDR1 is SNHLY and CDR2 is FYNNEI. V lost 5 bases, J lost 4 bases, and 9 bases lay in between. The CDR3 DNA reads TGTGCCAGCAGTTTAGCGCAGTACAATGAGCAGTTCTTC. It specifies CASSLAQYNEQFF.

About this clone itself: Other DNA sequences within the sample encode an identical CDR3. The CDR3 coding sequence is TGTGCCAGCAGCCGGACAGGGGGCACAGATACGCAGTATTTT. The encoded protein is CASSRTGGTDTQYF. This sequence joins TRBV7-7 and TRBJ2-3, with TRBD1 matching over 9 bases. Germline CDR1 and CDR2: SSHAT and FNYEAQ (reference sequence). The trim removed 5 bases at V and 1 base at J, leaving 1 base unmatched. There are 14 residues in the CDR3.

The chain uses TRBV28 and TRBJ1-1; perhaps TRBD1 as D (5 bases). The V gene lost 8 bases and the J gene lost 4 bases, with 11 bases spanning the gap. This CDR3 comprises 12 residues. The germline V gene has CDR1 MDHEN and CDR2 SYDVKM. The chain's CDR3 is CASSWGGTEAFF. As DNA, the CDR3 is TGTGCCAGCTCCTGGGGGGGCACTGAAGCTTTCTTT.

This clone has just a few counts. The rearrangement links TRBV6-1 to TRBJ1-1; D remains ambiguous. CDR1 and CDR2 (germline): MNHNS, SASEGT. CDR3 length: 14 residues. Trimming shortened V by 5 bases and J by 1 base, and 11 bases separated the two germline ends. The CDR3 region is CASSLAGENTEAFF. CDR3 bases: TGTGCCAGCAGTTTAGCCGGGGAGAACACTGAAGCTTTCTTT.

The CDR3 reads CASARTGGTSTDTQYF. CDR3 sequence (DNA): TGCGCCAGCGCTCGGACAGGGGGGACCAGCACAGATACGCAGTATTTT. J is TRBJ2-3 and V is TRBV5-1; 10 bases align to TRBD1. The CDR3 is 16 amino acids. J was trimmed by 0 bases and V by 7 bases; bases with no gene match: 8. Germline CDR1 SGHRS, CDR2 YFSETQ.

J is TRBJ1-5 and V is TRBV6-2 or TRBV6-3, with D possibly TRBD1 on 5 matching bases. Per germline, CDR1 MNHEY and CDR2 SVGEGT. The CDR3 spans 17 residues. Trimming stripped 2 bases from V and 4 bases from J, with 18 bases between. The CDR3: CASSYHRRPIQNQPQHF. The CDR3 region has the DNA TGTGCCAGCAGTTACCACAGGCGGCCCATCCAAAATCAGCCCCAGCATTTT.

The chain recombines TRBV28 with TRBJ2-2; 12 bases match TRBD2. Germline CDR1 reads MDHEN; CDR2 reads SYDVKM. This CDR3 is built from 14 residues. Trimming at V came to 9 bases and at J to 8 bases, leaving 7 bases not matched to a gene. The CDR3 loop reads CASRLAGEWGELFF. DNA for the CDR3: TGTGCCAGTAGACTAGCGGGAGAATGGGGGGAGCTGTTTTTT.

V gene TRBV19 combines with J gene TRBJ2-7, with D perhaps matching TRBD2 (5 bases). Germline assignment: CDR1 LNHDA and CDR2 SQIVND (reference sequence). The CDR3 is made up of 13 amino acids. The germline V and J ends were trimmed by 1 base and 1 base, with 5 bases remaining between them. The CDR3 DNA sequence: TGTGCCAGTAGTATAGGAGGGTCCTACGAGCAGTACTTC. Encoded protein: CASSIGGSYEQYF.

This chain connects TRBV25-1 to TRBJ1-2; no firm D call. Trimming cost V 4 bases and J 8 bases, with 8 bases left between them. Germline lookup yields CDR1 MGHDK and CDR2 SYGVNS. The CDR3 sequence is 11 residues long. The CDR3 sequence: CASSVNMGYTF. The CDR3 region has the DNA TGTGCCAGCAGTGTTAATATGGGCTACACCTTC.

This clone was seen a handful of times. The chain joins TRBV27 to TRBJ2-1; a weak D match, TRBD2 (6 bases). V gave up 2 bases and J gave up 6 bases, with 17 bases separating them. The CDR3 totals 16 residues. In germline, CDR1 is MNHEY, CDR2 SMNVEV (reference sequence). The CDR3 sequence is CASSLRISGVINEQFF. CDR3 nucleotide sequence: TGTGCCAGCAGTTTAAGAATTAGCGGCGTTATCAATGAGCAGTTCTTC.

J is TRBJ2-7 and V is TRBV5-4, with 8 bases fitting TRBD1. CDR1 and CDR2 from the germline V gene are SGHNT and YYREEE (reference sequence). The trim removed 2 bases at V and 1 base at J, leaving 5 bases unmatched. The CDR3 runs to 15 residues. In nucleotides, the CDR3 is TGTGCCAGCAGCTTCAAAACAGGGGGTTCCTACGAGCAGTACTTC. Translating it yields CASSFKTGGSYEQYF.

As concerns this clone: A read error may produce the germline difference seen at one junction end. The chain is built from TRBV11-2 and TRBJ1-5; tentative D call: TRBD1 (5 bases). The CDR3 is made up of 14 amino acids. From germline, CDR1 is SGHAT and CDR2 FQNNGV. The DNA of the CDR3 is TGTGCCAGCAGCTTAGTCCAGGGAGGTCAGTCCCAGCATTTT. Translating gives CASSLVQGGQSQHF.

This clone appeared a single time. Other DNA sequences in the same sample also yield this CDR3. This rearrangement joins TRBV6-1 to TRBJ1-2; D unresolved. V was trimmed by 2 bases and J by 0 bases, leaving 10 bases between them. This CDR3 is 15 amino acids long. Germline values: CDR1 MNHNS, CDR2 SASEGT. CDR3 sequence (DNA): TGTGCCAGCAGTGAACAGGTGCCAGCTAACTATGGCTACACCTTC. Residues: CASSEQVPANYGYTF.

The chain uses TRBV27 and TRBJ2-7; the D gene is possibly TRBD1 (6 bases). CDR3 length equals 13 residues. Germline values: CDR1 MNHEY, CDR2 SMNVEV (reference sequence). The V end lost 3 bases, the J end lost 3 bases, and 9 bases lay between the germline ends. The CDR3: CASSFRGGYEQYF. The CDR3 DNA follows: TGTGCCAGCAGTTTTAGAGGGGGCTACGAGCAGTACTTC.

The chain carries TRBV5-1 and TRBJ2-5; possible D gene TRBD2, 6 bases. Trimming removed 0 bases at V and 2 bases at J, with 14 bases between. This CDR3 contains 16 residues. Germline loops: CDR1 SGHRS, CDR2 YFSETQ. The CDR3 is CASSLVGPGGQETQYF. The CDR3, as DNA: TGCGCCAGCAGCTTGGTGGGCCCTGGGGGGCAAGAGACCCAGTACTTC.

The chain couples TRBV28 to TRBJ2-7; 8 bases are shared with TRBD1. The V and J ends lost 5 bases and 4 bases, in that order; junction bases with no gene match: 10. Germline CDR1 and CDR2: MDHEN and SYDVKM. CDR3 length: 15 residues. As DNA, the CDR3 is TGTGCCAGCAGTAGACCCGGGACAGGTGCTTACGAGCAGTACTTC. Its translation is CASSRPGTGAYEQYF.

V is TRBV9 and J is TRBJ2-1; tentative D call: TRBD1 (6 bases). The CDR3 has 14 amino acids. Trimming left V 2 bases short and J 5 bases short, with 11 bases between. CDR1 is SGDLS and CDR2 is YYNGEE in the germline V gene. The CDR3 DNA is TGTGCCAGCAGCGTCAGTGGGGGCAACAATGAGCAGTTCTTC. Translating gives CASSVSGGNNEQFF.

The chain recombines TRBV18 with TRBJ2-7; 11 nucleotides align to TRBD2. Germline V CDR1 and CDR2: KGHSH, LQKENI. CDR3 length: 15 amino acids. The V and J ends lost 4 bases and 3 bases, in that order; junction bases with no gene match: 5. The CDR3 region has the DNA TGTGCCAGCTCACTTACCGGGACTAGCGGCTACGAGCAGTACTTC. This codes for CASSLTGTSGYEQYF.

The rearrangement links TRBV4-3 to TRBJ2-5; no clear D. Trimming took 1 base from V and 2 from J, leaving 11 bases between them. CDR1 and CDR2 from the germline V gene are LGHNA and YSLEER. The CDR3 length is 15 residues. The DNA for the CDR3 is TGCGCCAGCAGCCAAGCAACTGATTGTCAAGAGACCCAGTACTTC. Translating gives CASSQATDCQETQYF.

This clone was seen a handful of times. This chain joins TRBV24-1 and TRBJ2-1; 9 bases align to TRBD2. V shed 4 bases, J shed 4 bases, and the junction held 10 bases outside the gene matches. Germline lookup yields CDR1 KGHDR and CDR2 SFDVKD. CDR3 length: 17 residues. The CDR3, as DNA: TGTGCCACCAGTGACCCCGGGGCGGGGGGGCTTTACAATGAGCAGTTCTTC. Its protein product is CATSDPGAGGLYNEQFF.

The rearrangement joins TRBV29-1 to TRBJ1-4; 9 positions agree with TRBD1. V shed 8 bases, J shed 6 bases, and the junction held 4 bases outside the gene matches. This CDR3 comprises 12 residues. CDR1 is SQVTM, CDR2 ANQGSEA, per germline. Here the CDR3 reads CSPGQGDEKLFF. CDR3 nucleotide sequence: TGCAGCCCGGGACAGGGCGATGAAAAACTGTTTTTT.

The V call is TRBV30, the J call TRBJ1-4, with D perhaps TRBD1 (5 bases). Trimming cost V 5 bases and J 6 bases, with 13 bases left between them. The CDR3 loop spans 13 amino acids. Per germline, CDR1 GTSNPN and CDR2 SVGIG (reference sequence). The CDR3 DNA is TGTGCCTGGTCCAGGGCTGTGGATGAAAAACTGTTTTTT. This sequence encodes CAWSRAVDEKLFF.

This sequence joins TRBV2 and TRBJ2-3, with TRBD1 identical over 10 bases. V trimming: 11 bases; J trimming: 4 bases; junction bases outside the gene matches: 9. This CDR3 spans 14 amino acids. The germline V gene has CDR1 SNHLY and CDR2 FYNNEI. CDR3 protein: CAGAIDRGPDTQYF. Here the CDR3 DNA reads TGTGCCGGCGCAATCGACAGGGGGCCAGATACGCAGTATTTT.

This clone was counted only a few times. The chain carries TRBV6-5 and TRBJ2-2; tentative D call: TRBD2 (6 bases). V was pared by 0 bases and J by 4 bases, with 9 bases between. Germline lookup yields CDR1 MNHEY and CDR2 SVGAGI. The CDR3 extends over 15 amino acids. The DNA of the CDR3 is TGTGCCAGCAGTTACTCGACTAGGGGCACCGGGGAGCTGTTTTTT. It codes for CASSYSTRGTGELFF.

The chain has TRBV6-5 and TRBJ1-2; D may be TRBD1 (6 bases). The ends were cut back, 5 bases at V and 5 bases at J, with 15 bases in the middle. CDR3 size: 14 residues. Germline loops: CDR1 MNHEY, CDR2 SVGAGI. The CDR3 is CASSRDRSGYGYTF. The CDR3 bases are TGTGCCAGCAGTCGAGACAGGAGTGGGTATGGCTACACCTTC.